The rows below give T cell receptor beta chains drawn from one sample of a study of blood T cell repertoires in COVID-19. Only in-frame clones appear in the TCRdb table, and some are missing; sequencing was by immunoSEQ multiplex PCR. The sample includes around 130,000 clones, roughly 85% of them seen just once. The sequencing input was peripheral blood. These receptors were collected from a middle-aged man with acute or convalescent COVID-19. The CDR3 runs from the conserved cysteine through the conserved F or W. D genes are given only for firm matches. Expanded clones get a size class; other rows say once, few or many, or leave the size out.

V,D,size,length,J,CDR3,DNA
TRBV29-1,NA,once,10,TRBJ1-1,CSVGEGSQLF,NA
TRBV6-5,TRBD1,NA,14,TRBJ1-1,CASSWTGGLTEAFF,TGTGCCAGCTCCTGGACAGGGGGCCTTACTGAAGCTTTCTTT
TRBV6-1,NA,once,16,TRBJ1-5,CASSEQGSYSNQPQHF,TGTGCCAGCAGTGAACAGGGGTCCTATAGCAATCAGCCCCAGCATTTT
TRBV4-2,NA,NA,15,TRBJ2-3,CASSQGTARADTQYF,TGTGCCAGCAGCCAAGGGACAGCTCGGGCAGATACGCAGTATTTT
TRBV5-1,TRBD1,NA,17,TRBJ1-6,CASSSGQGSSYNSPLHF,TGCGCCAGCAGCAGCGGACAGGGGAGCTCCTATAATTCACCCCTCCACTTT
TRBV19,TRBD2,NA,14,TRBJ2-7,CASSIAGGAIEQYF,TGTGCCAGTAGTATAGCGGGAGGAGCTATCGAGCAGTACTTC
TRBV18,TRBD1,NA,14,TRBJ2-7,CASSRDRDAYEQYF,TGTGCCAGCTCAAGGGACAGGGACGCCTACGAGCAGTACTTC
TRBV4-1,NA,once,14,TRBJ2-7,CASSQELRGYEQYF,TGCGCCAGCAGCCAAGAATTAAGGGGCTACGAGCAGTACTTC
TRBV5-6,NA,NA,15,TRBJ1-1,CASSPLAIQNTEAFF,TGTGCCAGCAGCCCTCTAGCTATTCAGAACACTGAAGCTTTCTTT
TRBV3-1/TRBV3-2,TRBD1,NA,14,TRBJ1-2,CASDQQGASDGYTF,TGTGCCAGCGACCAACAGGGGGCTTCGGACGGCTACACCTTC
TRBV5-1,NA,NA,15,TRBJ2-1,CASSFPRGSYNEQFF,TGCGCCAGCAGCTTCCCCAGGGGCTCCTACAATGAGCAGTTCTTC
TRBV15,NA,few,18,TRBJ1-2,CATSRGDSANIYFKGYTF,TGTGCCACCAGCAGAGGAGACAGCGCTAACATCTACTTCAAGGGCTACACCTTC
TRBV5-6,TRBD1,few,15,TRBJ1-6,CASSPRTGGYSPLHF,TGTGCCAGCAGCCCTCGGACAGGGGGCTATTCACCCCTCCACTTT
TRBV4-1,NA,NA,16,TRBJ1-4,CASSHSGSPVGEKLFF,TGCGCCAGCAGCCACTCGGGGAGCCCGGTGGGAGAAAAACTGTTTTTT
TRBV11-2,NA,NA,14,TRBJ2-2,CASSLVRNTGELFF,TGTGCCAGCAGCTTAGTGAGGAACACCGGGGAGCTGTTTTTT
TRBV6-1,NA,NA,14,TRBJ1-5,CASSEGSSNQPQHF,TGTGCCAGCAGTGAGGGGAGTAGCAATCAGCCCCAGCATTTT
TRBV11-3,NA,once,17,TRBJ1-3,CASSLEGLHVSGNTIYF,TGTGCCAGCAGCTTAGAGGGCCTCCACGTCTCTGGAAACACCATATATTTT
TRBV27,TRBD1,NA,16,TRBJ1-2,CASSYRTGQGGYGYTF,TGTGCCAGCAGTTATCGAACGGGACAGGGGGGCTATGGCTACACCTTC
TRBV5-1,TRBD1,NA,16,TRBJ1-1,CASSPPDRGQNTEAFF,TGCGCCAGCAGCCCGCCGGACAGGGGGCAGAACACTGAAGCTTTCTTT
TRBV10-2,NA,NA,13,TRBJ2-5,CASTGGSQETQYF,TGCGCCAGCACTGGGGGGAGCCAAGAGACCCAGTACTTC
TRBV2,NA,NA,15,TRBJ1-3,CASTMNPQGRNTIYF,TGTGCCAGCACCATGAACCCACAGGGAAGAAACACCATATATTTT
TRBV7-2,TRBD1,NA,14,TRBJ1-1,CASSLSGGGTEAFF,TGTGCCAGCAGCTTGTCAGGGGGTGGGACTGAAGCTTTCTTT
TRBV5-1,NA,once,15,TRBJ2-1,CASSFQQSSYNEQFF,TGCGCCAGCAGCTTTCAACAGAGCTCCTACAATGAGCAGTTCTTC
TRBV10-2,TRBD1,NA,15,TRBJ1-2,CASSEGQGSDYGYTF,TGCGCCAGCAGTGAAGGACAGGGGAGCGACTATGGCTACACCTTC
TRBV5-4,TRBD2,NA,16,TRBJ2-2,CASSLRGGRNTGELFF,TGTGCCAGCAGTCTACGGGGGGGCCGAAACACCGGGGAGCTGTTTTTT
TRBV30,NA,NA,14,TRBJ2-5,CAWETDSRAETQYF,TGTGCCTGGGAAACGGACAGTAGAGCAGAGACCCAGTACTTC
TRBV5-4,NA,NA,13,TRBJ1-6,CASSLANVSPLHF,TGTGCCAGCAGCTTGGCCAATGTTTCACCCCTCCACTTT
TRBV6-6,NA,NA,13,TRBJ1-2,CASSYIANYGYTF,TGTGCCAGCAGTTACATTGCGAACTATGGCTACACCTTC
TRBV7-2,TRBD2,few,16,TRBJ2-1,CASSRRGLADYNEQFF,TGTGCCAGCAGCCGCCGAGGACTAGCGGACTACAATGAGCAGTTCTTC
TRBV12-3/TRBV12-4,NA,NA,11,TRBJ1-2,CASSLSSGYTF,TGTGCCAGCAGTTTGAGTTCTGGCTACACCTTC
TRBV27,NA,NA,15,TRBJ2-1,CASSLRTEYYNEQFF,TGTGCCAGCAGTTTGCGGACAGAATATTACAATGAGCAGTTCTTC
TRBV5-1,NA,NA,14,TRBJ1-4,CASSPTGSTEKLFF,TGCGCCAGCAGCCCTACAGGATCTACTGAAAAACTGTTTTTT
TRBV7-2,TRBD1,NA,15,TRBJ1-5,CASSYDHRGNQPQHF,TGTGCCAGCAGCTATGACCACAGGGGCAACCAGCCCCAGCATTTT
TRBV5-1,TRBD1,NA,14,TRBJ1-5,CASSPGQPGQPQHF,TGCGCCAGCAGCCCGGGACAGCCAGGGCAGCCCCAGCATTTT
TRBV5-4,NA,NA,14,TRBJ1-1,CASSLDPGRTEAFF,TGTGCCAGCAGCTTGGACCCGGGGAGGACTGAAGCTTTCTTT
TRBV3-1/TRBV3-2,TRBD1,NA,15,TRBJ1-1,CASSRDRAVGTEAFF,TGTGCCAGCAGCCGAGACAGGGCTGTGGGCACTGAAGCTTTCTTT